Reported below is one T cell receptor (beta chain). Researchers attached unique molecular identifiers to individual cDNA molecules. TCRdb analysed the 5' RACE reads with MiXCR anew, one entry per CDR3 protein. Found here are 80,000 or so distinct CDR3 sequences, around 15% of them singletons; the top ten hold about 3%. This sample was taken from a study of early T cells in non-severe SARS-CoV-2 infection. The CDR3 length is 13 residues. The germline V gene has CDR1 SNHLY and CDR2 FYNNEI. The V gene lost 4 bases and the J gene lost 0 bases, with 7 bases spanning the gap. The sequencing sample was made of whole blood. The rearrangement links TRBV2 to TRBJ2-7; D may be TRBD2 (5 bases). The source of this sequence is an adult who was a healthcare worker with PCR-confirmed SARS-CoV-2 infection or an uninfected control (not recorded which). The CDR3 sequence: CASSGEISYEQYF. CDR3 DNA: TGTGCCAGCAGTGGGGAGATCTCCTACGAGCAGTACTTC.